This TCR beta chain was obtained from a study of shared clonotypes between healthy human individuals. V lost 5 bases to trimming and J lost 2 bases; unmatched junction nucleotides: 8. The germline V gene encodes CDR1 MGHRA and CDR2 YSYEKL. This CDR3 has 16 residues. Clones were sequenced by immunoSEQ multiplex PCR, and TCRdb holds only the in-frame ones, with some missing. This sample yields millions of clones, of which roughly 95% are seen a single time; under 0.15% belongs to the top ten. This clone appeared a single time. The TCR was taken from a man younger than 30 in good health. The chain employs TRBV4-1 and TRBJ2-1, with TRBD1 matching over 8 bases. Sequencing input: naive CD4+ T cells sorted from blood. Subset specified: CD45RA+ positively selected. The CDR3 here is CASSEGQAFPYNEQFF. CDR3 nucleotide sequence: TGCGCCAGCAGCGAGGGACAGGCCTTCCCCTACAATGAGCAGTTCTTC.